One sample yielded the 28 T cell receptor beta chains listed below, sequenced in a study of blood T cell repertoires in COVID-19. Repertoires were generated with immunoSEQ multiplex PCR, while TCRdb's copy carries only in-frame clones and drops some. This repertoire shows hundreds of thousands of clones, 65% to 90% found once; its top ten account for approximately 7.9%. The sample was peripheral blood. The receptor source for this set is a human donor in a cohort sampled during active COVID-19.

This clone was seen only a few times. The CDR3 DNA follows: TGCGCCAGCACCATCAGGGGGAATTCACCCCTCCACTTT. Protein product: CASTIRGNSPLHF. J is TRBJ1-6 and V is TRBV5-1, with TRBD1 matching 7 bases. CDR3 length: 13 residues. J gave up 7 bases and V 6 bases, and 4 bases lay outside the gene matches. Germline values: CDR1 SGHRS, CDR2 YFSETQ.

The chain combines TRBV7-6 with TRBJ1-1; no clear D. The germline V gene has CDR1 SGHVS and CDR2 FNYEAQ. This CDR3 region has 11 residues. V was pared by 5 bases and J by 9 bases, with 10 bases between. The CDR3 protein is CASSSGPQAFF. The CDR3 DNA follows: TGTGCCAGCAGCAGCGGACCCCAAGCTTTCTTT.

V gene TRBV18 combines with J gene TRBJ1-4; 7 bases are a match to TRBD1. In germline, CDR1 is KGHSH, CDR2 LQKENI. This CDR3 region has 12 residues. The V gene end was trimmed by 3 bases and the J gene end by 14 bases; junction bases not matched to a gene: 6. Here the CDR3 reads CASSPPDRSLFF. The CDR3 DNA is TGTGCCAGCTCACCCCCGGACAGGTCGCTGTTTTTT.

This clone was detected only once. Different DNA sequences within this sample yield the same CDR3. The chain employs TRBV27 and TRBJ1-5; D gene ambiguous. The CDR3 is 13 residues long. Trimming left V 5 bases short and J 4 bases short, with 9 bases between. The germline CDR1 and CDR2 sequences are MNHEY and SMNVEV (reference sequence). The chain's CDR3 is CASSPGMNQPQHF. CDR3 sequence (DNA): TGTGCCAGCAGTCCCGGGATGAATCAGCCCCAGCATTTT.

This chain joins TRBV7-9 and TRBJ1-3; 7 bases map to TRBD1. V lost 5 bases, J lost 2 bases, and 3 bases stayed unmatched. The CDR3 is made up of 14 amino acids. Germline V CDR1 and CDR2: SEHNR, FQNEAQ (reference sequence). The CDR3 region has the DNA TGTGCCAGCAGCCATACAGGGGCTGGAAACACCATATATTTT. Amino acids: CASSHTGAGNTIYF. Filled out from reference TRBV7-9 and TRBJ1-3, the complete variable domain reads DTGVSQNPRHKITKRGQNVTFRCDPISEHNRLYWYRQTLGQGPEFLTYFQNEAQLEKSRLLSDRFSAERPKGSFSTLEIQRTEQGDSAMYLCASSHTGAGNTIYFGEGSWLTVV.

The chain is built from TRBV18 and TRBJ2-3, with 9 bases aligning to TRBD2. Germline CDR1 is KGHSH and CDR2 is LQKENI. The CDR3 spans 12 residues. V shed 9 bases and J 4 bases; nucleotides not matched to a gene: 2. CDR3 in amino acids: CASEREADTQYF. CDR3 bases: TGTGCCAGTGAGCGGGAGGCAGATACGCAGTATTTT.

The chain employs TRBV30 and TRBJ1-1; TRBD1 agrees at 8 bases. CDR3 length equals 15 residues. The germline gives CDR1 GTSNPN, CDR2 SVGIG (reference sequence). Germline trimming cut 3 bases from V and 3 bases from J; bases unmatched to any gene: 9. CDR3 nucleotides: TGTGCCTGGAGGACAGGGGAATTTAGGTACACTGAAGCTTTCTTT. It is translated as CAWRTGEFRYTEAFF.

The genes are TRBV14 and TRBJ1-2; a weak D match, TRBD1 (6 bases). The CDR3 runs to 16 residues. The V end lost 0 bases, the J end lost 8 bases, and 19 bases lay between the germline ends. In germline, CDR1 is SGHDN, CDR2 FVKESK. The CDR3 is CASSQERIQGIEGYTF. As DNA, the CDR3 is TGTGCCAGCAGCCAAGAGCGGATCCAGGGGATTGAAGGCTACACCTTC.

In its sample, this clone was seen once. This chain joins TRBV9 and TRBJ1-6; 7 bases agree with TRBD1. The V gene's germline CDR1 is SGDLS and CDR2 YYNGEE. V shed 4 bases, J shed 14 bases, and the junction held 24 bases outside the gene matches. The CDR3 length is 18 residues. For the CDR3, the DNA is TGTGCCAGCAGCCCGAGTACAGGGGAGAGGGCTCTAGGGAGATCCCTCCACTTT. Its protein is CASSPSTGERALGRSLHF.

CDR3 sequence: CASRTQETSGETQYF. The DNA of the CDR3 is TGTGCCAGCAGAACGCAAGAGACTAGTGGGGAGACCCAGTACTTC. The chain is built from TRBV2 and TRBJ2-5, with D possibly being TRBD2 (6 bases). The germline CDR1 and CDR2 sequences are SNHLY and FYNNEI. The CDR3 has 15 residues. The V end lost 6 bases, the J end lost 5 bases, and 19 bases lay between the germline ends. The variable domain in full, completed from reference TRBV2 and TRBJ2-5, reads EPEVTQTPSHQVTQMGQEVILRCVPISNHLYFYWYRQILGQKVEFLVSFYNNEISEKSEIFDDQFSVERPDGSNFTLKIRSTKLEDSAMYFCASRTQETSGETQYFGPGTRLLVL.

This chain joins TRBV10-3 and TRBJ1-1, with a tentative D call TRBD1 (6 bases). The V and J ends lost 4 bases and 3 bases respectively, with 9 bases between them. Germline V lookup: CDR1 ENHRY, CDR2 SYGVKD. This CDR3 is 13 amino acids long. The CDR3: CAISGGRDTEAFF. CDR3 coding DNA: TGTGCCATCAGTGGGGGGCGCGACACTGAAGCTTTCTTT.

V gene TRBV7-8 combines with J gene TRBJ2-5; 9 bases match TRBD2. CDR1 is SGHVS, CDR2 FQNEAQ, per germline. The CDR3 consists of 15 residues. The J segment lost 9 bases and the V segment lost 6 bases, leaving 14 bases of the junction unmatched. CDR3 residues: CASSLTAASGDSQYF. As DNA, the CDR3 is TGTGCCAGCAGTCTAACGGCGGCTAGCGGGGATTCCCAGTACTTC. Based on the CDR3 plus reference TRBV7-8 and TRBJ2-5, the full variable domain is GAGVSQSPRYKVAKRGQDVALRCDPISGHVSLFWYQQALGQGPEFLTYFQNEAQLDKSGLPSDRFFAERPEGSVSTLKIQRTQQEDSAVYLCASSLTAASGDSQYFGPGTRLLVL.

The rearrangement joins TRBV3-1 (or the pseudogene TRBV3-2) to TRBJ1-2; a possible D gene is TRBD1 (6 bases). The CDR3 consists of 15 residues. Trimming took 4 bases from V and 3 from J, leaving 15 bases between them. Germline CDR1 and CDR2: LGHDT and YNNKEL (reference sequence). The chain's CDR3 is CASSPGHSGDYGYTF. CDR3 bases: TGTGCCAGCAGCCCGGGACATTCAGGAGACTATGGCTACACCTTC.

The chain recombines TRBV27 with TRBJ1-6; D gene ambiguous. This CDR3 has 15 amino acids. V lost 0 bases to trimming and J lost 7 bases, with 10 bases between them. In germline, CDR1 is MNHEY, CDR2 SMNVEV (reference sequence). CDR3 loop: CASSLSAGGNSPLHF. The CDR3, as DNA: TGTGCCAGCAGTTTATCTGCAGGAGGCAATTCACCCCTCCACTTT.

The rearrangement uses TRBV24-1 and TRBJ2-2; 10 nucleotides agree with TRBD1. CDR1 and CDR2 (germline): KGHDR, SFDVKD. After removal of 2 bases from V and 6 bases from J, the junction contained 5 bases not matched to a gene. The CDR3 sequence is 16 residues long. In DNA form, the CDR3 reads TGTGCCACCAGTGATTCTCGGACAGGGGGACCCGGGGAGCTGTTTTTT. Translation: CATSDSRTGGPGELFF.

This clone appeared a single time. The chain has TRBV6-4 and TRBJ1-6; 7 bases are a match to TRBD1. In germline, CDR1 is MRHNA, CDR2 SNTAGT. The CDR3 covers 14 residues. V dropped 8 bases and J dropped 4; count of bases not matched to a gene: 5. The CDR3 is CASSPTGYNSPLHF. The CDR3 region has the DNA TGTGCCAGCTCCCCGACAGGGTATAATTCACCCCTCCACTTT.

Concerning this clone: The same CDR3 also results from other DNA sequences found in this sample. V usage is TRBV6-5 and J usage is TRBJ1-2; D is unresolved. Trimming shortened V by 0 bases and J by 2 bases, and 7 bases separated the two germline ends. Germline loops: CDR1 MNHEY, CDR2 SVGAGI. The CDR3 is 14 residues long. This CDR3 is CASSYSRRNYGYTF. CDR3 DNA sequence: TGTGCCAGCAGTTACTCGCGCCGAAACTATGGCTACACCTTC.

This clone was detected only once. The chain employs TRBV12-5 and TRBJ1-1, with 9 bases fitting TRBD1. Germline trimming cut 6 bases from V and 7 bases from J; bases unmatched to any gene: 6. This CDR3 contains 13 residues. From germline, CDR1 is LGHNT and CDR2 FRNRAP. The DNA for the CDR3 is TGTGCTAGTGGGGGACAGGGAGGGGTTGAAGCTTTCTTT. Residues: CASGGQGGVEAFF.

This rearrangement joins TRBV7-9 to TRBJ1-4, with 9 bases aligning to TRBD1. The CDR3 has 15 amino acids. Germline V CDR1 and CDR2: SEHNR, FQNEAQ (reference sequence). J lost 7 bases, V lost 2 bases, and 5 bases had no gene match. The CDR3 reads CASSLWDREGEKLFF. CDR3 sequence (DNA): TGTGCCAGCAGCTTATGGGACAGGGAGGGTGAAAAACTGTTTTTT.

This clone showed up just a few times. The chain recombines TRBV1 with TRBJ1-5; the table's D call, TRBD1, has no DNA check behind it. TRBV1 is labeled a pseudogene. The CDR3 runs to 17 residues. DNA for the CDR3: TGCACCAGCAGGTCTACAGGGGGCGTATCTAACAATCAGCCCCAGCATTTT. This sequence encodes CTSRSTGGVSNNQPQHF.

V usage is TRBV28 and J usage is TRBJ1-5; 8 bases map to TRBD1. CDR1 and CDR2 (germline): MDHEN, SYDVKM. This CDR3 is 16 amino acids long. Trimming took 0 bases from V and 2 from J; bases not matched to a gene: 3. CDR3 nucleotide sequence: TGTGCCAGCAGTTTATGGGCAGGGGGCGGCAATCAGCCCCAGCATTTT. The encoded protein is CASSLWAGGGNQPQHF. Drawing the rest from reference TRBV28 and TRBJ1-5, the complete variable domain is DVKVTQSSRYLVKRTGEKVFLECVQDMDHENMFWYRQDPGLGLRLIYFSYDVKMKEKGDIPEGYSVSREKKERFSLILESASTNQTSMYLCASSLWAGGGNQPQHFGDGTRLSIL.

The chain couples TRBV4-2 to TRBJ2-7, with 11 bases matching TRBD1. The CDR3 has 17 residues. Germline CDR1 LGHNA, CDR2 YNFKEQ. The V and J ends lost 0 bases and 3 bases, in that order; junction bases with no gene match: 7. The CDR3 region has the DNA TGTGCCAGCAGCCAAGAGGGAATCGGGACAGGGGGCTACGAGCAGTACTTC. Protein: CASSQEGIGTGGYEQYF.

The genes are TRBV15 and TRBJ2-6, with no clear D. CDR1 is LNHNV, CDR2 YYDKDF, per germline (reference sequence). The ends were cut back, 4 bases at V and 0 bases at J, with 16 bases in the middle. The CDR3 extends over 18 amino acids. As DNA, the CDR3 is TGTGCCACCAGCAATACTGACCAGGCTCTCTCTGGGGCCAACGTCCTGACTTTC. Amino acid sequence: CATSNTDQALSGANVLTF. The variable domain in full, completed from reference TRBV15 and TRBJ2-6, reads DAMVIQNPRYQVTQFGKPVTLSCSQTLNHNVMYWYQQKSSQAPKLLFHYYDKDFNNEADTPDNFQSRRPNTSFCFLDIRSPGLGDTAMYLCATSNTDQALSGANVLTFGAGSRLTVL.

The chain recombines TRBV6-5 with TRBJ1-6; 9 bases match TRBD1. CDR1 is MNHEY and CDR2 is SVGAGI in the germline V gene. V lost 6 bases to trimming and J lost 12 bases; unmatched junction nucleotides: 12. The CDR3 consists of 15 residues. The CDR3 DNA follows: TGTGCCAGCAGCCAGGGACAGGGTAGGATCAGACCCCTCCACTTT. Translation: CASSQGQGRIRPLHF.

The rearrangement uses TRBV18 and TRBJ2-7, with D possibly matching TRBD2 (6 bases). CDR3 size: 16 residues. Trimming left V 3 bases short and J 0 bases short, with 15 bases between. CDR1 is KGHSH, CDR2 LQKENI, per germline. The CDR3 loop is CASSPLGGTSSYEQYF. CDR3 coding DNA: TGTGCCAGCTCACCCCTAGGAGGGACCAGCTCCTACGAGCAGTACTTC.

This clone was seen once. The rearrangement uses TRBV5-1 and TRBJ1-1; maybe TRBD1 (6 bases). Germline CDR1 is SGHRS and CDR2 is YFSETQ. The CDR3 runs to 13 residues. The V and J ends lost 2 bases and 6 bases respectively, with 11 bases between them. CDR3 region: CASSLPGAAEAFF. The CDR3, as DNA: TGCGCCAGCAGCTTACCAGGGGCAGCTGAAGCTTTCTTT.

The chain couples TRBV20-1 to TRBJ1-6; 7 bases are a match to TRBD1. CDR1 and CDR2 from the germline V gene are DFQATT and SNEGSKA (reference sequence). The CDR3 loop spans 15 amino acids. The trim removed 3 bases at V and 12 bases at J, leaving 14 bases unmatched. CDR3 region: CSASTVEARGEPLHF. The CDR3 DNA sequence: TGCAGTGCTAGTACCGTGGAAGCCAGGGGGGAACCCCTCCACTTT.

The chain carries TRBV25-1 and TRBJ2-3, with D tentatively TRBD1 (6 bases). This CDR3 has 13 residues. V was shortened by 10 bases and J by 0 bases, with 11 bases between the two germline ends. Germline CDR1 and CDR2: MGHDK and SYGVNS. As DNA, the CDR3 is TGTGCCATCGGACAGTCTAGCACAGATACGCAGTATTTT. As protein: CAIGQSSTDTQYF.